This T cell receptor beta chain was retrieved from a study of T cell responses to AZD1222 COVID-19 vaccine. V shed 8 bases, J shed 3 bases, and the junction held 7 bases outside the gene matches. Germline values: CDR1 MNHEY, CDR2 SMNVEV (reference sequence). The CDR3 loop spans 15 amino acids. The assay was immunoSEQ multiplex PCR, and TCRdb's table has in-frame clones only and misses some. The sample includes about 110,000 clones, around 83% of them seen just once. The receptor comes from an adult in good health. The rearrangement joins TRBV27 to TRBJ2-2; 9 bases are a match to TRBD2. Source: peripheral blood, taken on day 0 of AZD1222 vaccination. Here the CDR3 DNA reads TGTGCCAGCCAGCAGCGGGGGGTCGACACCGGGGAGCTGTTTTTT. Protein: CASQQRGVDTGELFF.